The 23 T cell receptor beta chains below were found in one sample sequenced in a study of blood T cell repertoires in COVID-19. Generated by immunoSEQ multiplex PCR, the TCRdb table keeps only in-frame clones and is missing some. The profile shows 100,000 to 150,000 clones, 74% of them singletons. Sequences were obtained from peripheral blood. The receptors were sampled from a man at least 80 years old with COVID-19, enrolled during active disease.

This sequence joins TRBV19 and TRBJ2-1; 9 bases align to TRBD2. The CDR3 covers 15 residues. With 6 bases clipped from V and 3 bases from J, the junction kept 6 bases outside the gene matches. Germline assignment: CDR1 LNHDA and CDR2 SQIVND (reference sequence). The CDR3 protein is CASSSASGNYNEQFF. The CDR3 coding sequence is TGTGCCAGTAGCTCGGCTAGCGGGAACTACAATGAGCAGTTCTTC.

This rearrangement joins TRBV5-1 to TRBJ1-5; D might be TRBD1 (5 bases). V shed 0 bases and J shed 5 bases, with 12 bases lying between them. The CDR3 contains 15 residues. The germline gives CDR1 SGHRS, CDR2 YFSETQ. CDR3 nucleotides: TGCGCCAGCAGCTTGGTCGGGGGGAAGTATCAGCCCCAGCATTTT. As protein: CASSLVGGKYQPQHF.

The V call is TRBV11-2, the J call TRBJ2-1, with 7 positions matching TRBD2. The CDR3 is 14 residues long. CDR1 is SGHAT, CDR2 FQNNGV, per germline. Germline trimming cut 3 bases from V and 9 bases from J; bases unmatched to any gene: 8. In nucleotides, the CDR3 is TGTGCCAGCAGCTTCGGGGCGGGAGTCGGTGAGCAGTTCTTC. Translating it yields CASSFGAGVGEQFF.

The genes are TRBV6-5 and TRBJ2-1; TRBD1 might be the D (5 bases). The V end lost 0 bases, the J end lost 5 bases, and 11 bases lay between the germline ends. The CDR3 length is 15 residues. Germline V gene data show CDR1 as MNHEY and CDR2 as SVGAGI. The CDR3 DNA is TGTGCCAGCAGTTACTCGGAACAGGCTAACAATGAGCAGTTCTTC. This gives the protein CASSYSEQANNEQFF.

The rearrangement joins TRBV9 to TRBJ1-4; TRBD1 matches at 10 bases. The length of the CDR3 is 17 residues. Germline V gene data show CDR1 as SGDLS and CDR2 as YYNGEE. After removal of 4 bases from V and 2 bases from J, the junction contained 8 bases not matched to a gene. The CDR3 DNA is TGTGCCAGCAGCCCACCCGGGACAGGGGACACTAATGAAAAACTGTTTTTT. The encoded protein is CASSPPGTGDTNEKLFF.

This chain links TRBV4-1 with TRBJ2-3, with D uncertain. The germline V gene has CDR1 MGHRA and CDR2 YSYEKL. V dropped 2 bases and J dropped 3 bases, with 12 bases sitting between them. The CDR3 is 15 residues long. The CDR3 here is CASSQMAHGTDTQYF. CDR3 nucleotides: TGCGCCAGCAGCCAAATGGCCCATGGTACAGATACGCAGTATTTT.

V and J are TRBV29-1 and TRBJ2-3; D uncertain. CDR3 size: 12 residues. The V gene lost 6 bases and the J gene lost 1 base, with 8 bases spanning the gap. Germline CDR1 is SQVTM and CDR2 is ANQGSEA. The CDR3, as DNA: TGCAGCGTCACCACAGGCACAGATACGCAGTATTTT. It is translated as CSVTTGTDTQYF.

The CDR3 region has the DNA TGTGCCAGCAGTTTAGGAGTCGCGAACACCGGGGAGCTGTTTTTT. This translates into CASSLGVANTGELFF. The genes are TRBV28 and TRBJ2-2, with D unclear. Germline CDR1 MDHEN, CDR2 SYDVKM. This CDR3 comprises 15 residues. Trimming removed 2 bases at V and 0 bases at J, with 7 bases between.

The chain joins TRBV6-4 to TRBJ2-1, with 9 bases matching TRBD1. The germline V gene has CDR1 MRHNA and CDR2 SNTAGT. The V segment lost 5 bases and the J segment 7 bases; nucleotides outside the gene matches: 9. The CDR3 length is 15 residues. CDR3 protein: CASSNYRGLGNEQFF. CDR3 bases: TGTGCCAGCAGTAACTACAGGGGGCTTGGGAATGAGCAGTTCTTC.

The V gene is TRBV2, the J gene TRBJ2-7, with TRBD2 matching over 12 bases. The V and J ends lost 5 bases and 5 bases, in that order; junction bases with no gene match: 10. This CDR3 is 16 amino acids long. Germline V lookup: CDR1 SNHLY, CDR2 FYNNEI. CDR3 sequence reads: CASSSDRLAGVDEQYF. In DNA form, the CDR3 reads TGTGCCAGCAGTTCTGATCGACTAGCGGGAGTGGACGAGCAGTACTTC.

The V gene is TRBV6-5, the J gene TRBJ1-6; 8 nucleotides match TRBD1. Germline CDR1 MNHEY, CDR2 SVGAGI. V lost 6 bases to trimming and J lost 0 bases; unmatched junction nucleotides: 1. CDR3 length: 15 residues. In DNA, the CDR3 is TGTGCCAGCAGGGACAGGGTCTCCTATAATTCACCCCTCCACTTT. Its protein is CASRDRVSYNSPLHF.

The V gene is TRBV4-3, the J gene TRBJ2-3; TRBD2 agrees at 10 bases. From germline, CDR1 is LGHNA and CDR2 YSLEER. The J segment lost 7 bases and the V segment lost 0 bases, leaving 7 bases of the junction unmatched. CDR3 size: 16 residues. The CDR3 protein is CASSQDVKREGYTQYF. The CDR3 DNA sequence: TGCGCCAGCAGCCAAGATGTCAAGCGGGAGGGATATACGCAGTATTTT.

The genes are TRBV6-4 and TRBJ1-2, with 9 bases matching TRBD1. CDR1 and CDR2 (germline): MRHNA, SNTAGT. J gave up 7 bases and V 6 bases, and 9 bases lay outside the gene matches. CDR3 size: 14 residues. CDR3 residues: CASSDTDRGGGYTF. The CDR3 DNA reads as TGTGCCAGCAGCGACACGGACAGGGGAGGTGGCTACACCTTC.

This clone was found once. The gene calls are TRBV30 and TRBJ2-3, with 7 nucleotides matching TRBD2. The CDR3 consists of 13 residues. J lost 5 bases, V lost 3 bases, and 5 bases had no gene match. Germline V CDR1 and CDR2: GTSNPN, SVGIG (reference sequence). The CDR3 loop reads CAWSRREKDTQYF. The CDR3 DNA reads as TGTGCCTGGAGCCGGCGGGAGAAAGATACGCAGTATTTT.

This clone was observed a single time. The chain combines TRBV19 with TRBJ2-1, with a weak D call TRBD1 (6 bases). This CDR3 region has 13 residues. Trimming shortened V by 4 bases and J by 12 bases, and 16 bases separated the two germline ends. Per germline, CDR1 LNHDA and CDR2 SQIVND (reference sequence). The CDR3, as DNA: TGTGCCAGTAGTACGACAGGCTTGGGGAGGCAGTTCTTC. This gives the protein CASSTTGLGRQFF.

This chain links TRBV2 with TRBJ2-7; TRBD1 matches at 7 bases. Trimming at V came to 5 bases and at J to 0 bases, leaving 7 bases not matched to a gene. The V gene's germline CDR1 is SNHLY and CDR2 FYNNEI. There are 15 residues in the CDR3. CDR3 sequence reads: CASSTTGTASYEQYF. DNA of the CDR3: TGTGCCAGCAGTACCACCGGGACAGCCTCCTACGAGCAGTACTTC.

Turning to this clone: A much larger clone differs by one base, so this may be a read error. J is TRBJ1-1 and V is TRBV2, with TRBD1 as a possible D gene (5 bases). The CDR3 has 13 amino acids. CDR1 and CDR2 from the germline V gene are SNHLY and FYNNEI. V gave up 5 bases and J gave up 1 base, with 8 bases separating them. CDR3 in amino acids: CASSYTGNTEAFF. Here the CDR3 DNA reads TGTGCCAGCAGTTATACAGGGAACACTGAAGCTTTCTTT.

This clone was counted only a few times. V and J are TRBV2 and TRBJ1-2; D is undetermined. Germline assignment: CDR1 SNHLY and CDR2 FYNNEI. Trimming left V 4 bases short and J 2 bases short, with 8 bases between. CDR3 length: 13 residues. CDR3 protein: CASSVEENYGYTF. The CDR3 DNA reads TGTGCCAGCAGTGTTGAGGAGAACTATGGCTACACCTTC.

The CDR3 DNA is TGCAGCGCCGCGGGAGGGGAGTTCAGGGATACGCAGTATTTT. Encoded protein: CSAAGGEFRDTQYF. The V gene is TRBV29-1, the J gene TRBJ2-3, with 9 bases that match TRBD2. The CDR3 has 14 residues. The trim removed 7 bases at V and 6 bases at J, leaving 11 bases unmatched. Germline CDR1 is SQVTM and CDR2 is ANQGSEA.

This chain connects TRBV28 to TRBJ2-3; 7 nucleotides agree with TRBD2. CDR1 and CDR2 (germline): MDHEN, SYDVKM. This CDR3 region has 16 residues. J lost 3 bases, V lost 0 bases, and 6 bases had no gene match. The CDR3 sequence is CASSLWGGSLTDTQYF. The CDR3 DNA is TGTGCCAGCAGTTTATGGGGCGGGAGTTTAACAGATACGCAGTATTTT. Full variable domain (missing parts from reference TRBV28 and TRBJ2-3): DVKVTQSSRYLVKRTGEKVFLECVQDMDHENMFWYRQDPGLGLRLIYFSYDVKMKEKGDIPEGYSVSREKKERFSLILESASTNQTSMYLCASSLWGGSLTDTQYFGPGTRLTVL.

The chain employs TRBV6-2 or TRBV6-3 and TRBJ1-1, with D tentatively TRBD1 (5 bases). The V end lost 5 bases, the J end lost 3 bases, and 13 bases lay between the germline ends. This CDR3 spans 14 amino acids. Looked up from germline, CDR1 is MNHEY and CDR2 is SVGEGT. The CDR3 nucleotides are TGTGCCAGCAGTACCCTCAGGGAAGACACTGAAGCTTTCTTT. Amino acid sequence: CASSTLREDTEAFF.

This clone turned up a few times. The genes are TRBV15 and TRBJ2-5; TRBD2 might be the D (6 bases). This CDR3 region has 15 residues. Per the germline V gene, CDR1 is LNHNV and CDR2 is YYDKDF (reference sequence). V lost 1 base to trimming and J lost 4 bases, with 13 bases between them. CDR3 coding DNA: TGTGCCACCAGCAGAGCCCTGCGGGGAGGAGAGACCCAGTACTTC. Translated: CATSRALRGGETQYF.

This clone was recorded a few times. The V and J genes are TRBV28 and TRBJ1-6; D unclear. V shed 3 bases and J shed 9 bases, with 12 bases lying between them. The CDR3 contains 14 residues. Germline CDR1 is MDHEN and CDR2 is SYDVKM. The CDR3 loop reads CASSFRPAGSPLHF. The CDR3 DNA reads as TGTGCCAGCAGTTTCAGGCCGGCAGGTTCACCCCTCCACTTT.